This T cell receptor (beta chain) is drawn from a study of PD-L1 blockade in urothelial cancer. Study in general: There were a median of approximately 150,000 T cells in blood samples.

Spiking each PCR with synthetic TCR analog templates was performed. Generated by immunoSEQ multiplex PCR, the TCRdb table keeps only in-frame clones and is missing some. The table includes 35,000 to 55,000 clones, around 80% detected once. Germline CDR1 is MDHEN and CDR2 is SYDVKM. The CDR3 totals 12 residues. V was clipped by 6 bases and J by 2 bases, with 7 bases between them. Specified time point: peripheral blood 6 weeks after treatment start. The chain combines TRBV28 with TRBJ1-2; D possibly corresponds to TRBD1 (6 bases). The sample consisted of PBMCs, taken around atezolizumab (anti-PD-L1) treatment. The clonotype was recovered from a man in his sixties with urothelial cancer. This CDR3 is CASSGQNYGYTF. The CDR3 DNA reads TGTGCCAGCAGCGGACAGAACTATGGCTACACCTTC.